The 26 T cell receptor beta chains below come from one sample, sequenced in a study. TCRdb recomputed calls from the 5' RACE reads with MiXCR, one row per CDR3 protein. The sample records 45,000 to 55,000 distinct CDR3 sequences, approximately 24% being singletons. Sequencing was performed on tumor-infiltrating naive CD4+ T cells sorted from the breast tumor. Subset meaning: naive CD4+ T cells, CD4+CD45RA+CD25-. Receptors originate from a female donor with breast cancer.

The rearrangement uses TRBV6-1 and TRBJ2-5; 13 positions match TRBD2. This CDR3 has 15 residues. CDR1 and CDR2 from the germline V gene are MNHNS and SASEGT. Trimming removed 8 bases from V and 4 bases from J; junction bases left unmatched: 7. CDR3 sequence (DNA): TGTGCCAGCTCCGGACTAGCGGGAGTAGGAGAGACCCAGTACTTC. Its protein is CASSGLAGVGETQYF.

V is TRBV12-3 or TRBV12-4 and J is TRBJ2-5; TRBD2 matches 7 bases. The CDR3 contains 14 residues. V lost 6 bases to trimming and J lost 4 bases; unmatched junction nucleotides: 8. The CDR3 nucleotides read TGTGCCAGCAGGTCCACTAGCGAGGCAGAGACCCAGTACTTC. Translated: CASRSTSEAETQYF.

This clonotype was observed at least ten times. V is TRBV7-9 and J is TRBJ1-2; TRBD1 agrees at 8 bases. Germline trimming cut 1 base from V and 8 bases from J; bases unmatched to any gene: 0. The CDR3 runs to 12 residues. The germline V gene has CDR1 SEHNR and CDR2 FQNEAQ (reference sequence). The CDR3 here is CASSLGTGGYTF. The CDR3 region has the DNA TGTGCCAGCAGCTTAGGGACAGGGGGCTACACCTTC. Filled out from reference TRBV7-9 and TRBJ1-2, the complete variable domain reads DTGVSQNPRHKITKRGQNVTFRCDPISEHNRLYWYRQTLGQGPEFLTYFQNEAQLEKSRLLSDRFSAERPKGSFSTLEIQRTEQGDSAMYLCASSLGTGGYTFGSGTRLTVV.

This clonotype was detected many times. The chain employs TRBV4-3 and TRBJ2-5; D is unclear. V was clipped by 2 bases and J by 9 bases, with 13 bases between them. This CDR3 contains 13 residues. Germline assignment: CDR1 LGHNA and CDR2 YSLEER. CDR3 nucleotide sequence: TGCGCCAGCAGCCAATCTATCGGGCGTGCCCAGTACTTC. Protein sequence: CASSQSIGRAQYF.

This sequence joins TRBV19 and TRBJ1-5; 9 bases are a match to TRBD1. Germline assignment: CDR1 LNHDA and CDR2 SQIVND (reference sequence). The CDR3 has 15 residues. J was trimmed by 9 bases and V by 6 bases; bases with no gene match: 12. The CDR3 sequence is CASSPPGQGIRPQHF. Written as DNA, the CDR3 is TGTGCCAGTAGCCCACCGGGACAGGGAATTCGGCCCCAGCATTTT.

This clonotype was observed a handful of times. The CDR3 does not end in the conserved phenylalanine or tryptophan, so this is likely a read error. The V and J genes are TRBV7-3 and TRBJ2-2; 7 positions match TRBD1. The CDR3 loop spans 16 amino acids. The germline gives CDR1 SGHTA, CDR2 FQGTGA. V shed 4 bases and J 0 bases; nucleotides not matched to a gene: 5. This CDR3 is CASSSRTGANTGELFL. The DNA of the CDR3 is TGTGCCAGCAGCTCTAGGACAGGAGCGAACACCGGGGAGCTGTTTCTT.

This clonotype has a handful of counts. The chain links TRBV5-1 to TRBJ2-1, with D tentatively TRBD2 (6 bases). V was pared by 5 bases and J by 5 bases, with 14 bases between. Germline lookup yields CDR1 SGHRS and CDR2 YFSETQ. The CDR3 extends over 14 amino acids. CDR3 DNA sequence: TGCGCCAGCAGGCGGGAATTAATAAACAATGAGCAGTTCTTC. As protein: CASRRELINNEQFF.

This clonotype was found a few times. The CDR3 ends on some other residue instead of the conserved phenylalanine or tryptophan, so this is likely a read error. This chain connects TRBV5-6 to TRBJ2-3, with 12 bases matching TRBD2. V was clipped by 4 bases and J by 6 bases; unmatched bases: 9. The CDR3 extends over 16 amino acids. Germline V gene lookup returns CDR1 SGHDT and CDR2 YYEEEE. The CDR3 bases are TGTGCCAGCAGCAGGAGACTAGCGGGAGTCCGCGATACGCAGTATCTT. The encoded protein is CASSRRLAGVRDTQYL.

Only a few counts were recorded for this clonotype. This chain connects TRBV4-1 to TRBJ1-1; TRBD1 agrees at 9 bases. Germline V gene lookup returns CDR1 MGHRA and CDR2 YSYEKL. The CDR3 is 17 amino acids. V shed 4 bases, J shed 7 bases, and the junction held 16 bases outside the gene matches. CDR3 sequence (DNA): TGCGCCAGCAGCCGAAATAGTCTTAGACAGGGGGAGGGTGAAGCTTTCTTT. It codes for CASSRNSLRQGEGEAFF.

V usage is TRBV29-1 and J usage is TRBJ2-4; 9 bases are a match to TRBD1. The length of the CDR3 is 11 residues. J gave up 6 bases and V 6 bases, and 0 bases lay outside the gene matches. Germline V lookup: CDR1 SQVTM, CDR2 ANQGSEA. In DNA form, the CDR3 reads TGCAGCGTGGGACAGGGAAACATTCAGTACTTC. It is translated as CSVGQGNIQYF.

The gene calls are TRBV10-3 and TRBJ2-3, with 9 bases fitting TRBD2. Trimming removed 6 bases from V and 2 bases from J; junction bases left unmatched: 6. This CDR3 has 15 amino acids. Looked up from germline, CDR1 is ENHRY and CDR2 is SYGVKD. The CDR3 nucleotides read TGTGCCATCAGCAGAGGACTAGCGATCACAGATACGCAGTATTTT. It specifies CAISRGLAITDTQYF.

The V gene is TRBV7-9, the J gene TRBJ1-5; D gene uncertain. Germline V gene data show CDR1 as SEHNR and CDR2 as FQNEAQ (reference sequence). The CDR3 contains 16 residues. V lost 3 bases and J lost 2, with 14 bases in between. The CDR3 is CASSFQDPRGNQPQHF. The CDR3 coding sequence is TGTGCCAGCAGCTTCCAGGACCCGAGGGGCAATCAGCCCCAGCATTTT.

The rearrangement links TRBV29-1 to TRBJ2-5, with 10 bases matching TRBD1. Germline lookup yields CDR1 SQVTM and CDR2 ANQGSEA. V was pared by 6 bases and J by 5 bases, with 9 bases of the junction left unmatched. The CDR3 spans 14 residues. CDR3 residues: CSVGRQGADETQYF. DNA of the CDR3: TGCAGCGTCGGGAGACAGGGGGCGGACGAGACCCAGTACTTC. Supplemented by reference TRBV29-1 and TRBJ2-5, the full variable domain reads SAVISQKPSRDICQRGTSLTIQCQVDSQVTMMFWYRQQPGQSLTLIATANQGSEATYESGFVIDKFPISRPNLTFSTLTVSNMSPEDSSIYLCSVGRQGADETQYFGPGTRLLVL.

The table lists this clonotype with many counts. This rearrangement joins TRBV7-2 to TRBJ2-7; 9 nucleotides line up with TRBD2. There are 16 residues in the CDR3. Germline V gives CDR1 SGHTA, CDR2 FQGNSA. V lost 5 bases to trimming and J lost 4 bases; unmatched junction nucleotides: 12. The CDR3 nucleotides are TGTGCCAGCAGCCTGGTGTTAGCGGGAGTATCTTACGAGCAGTACTTC. Its protein is CASSLVLAGVSYEQYF.

This clonotype was recorded many times. V gene TRBV5-1 combines with J gene TRBJ2-1; 11 positions agree with TRBD2. The trim removed 2 bases at V and 9 bases at J, leaving 4 bases unmatched. This CDR3 is built from 14 residues. Germline loops: CDR1 SGHRS, CDR2 YFSETQ. CDR3: CASSFSGRAGEQFF. The CDR3 coding sequence is TGCGCCAGCAGCTTTAGCGGGAGGGCCGGTGAGCAGTTCTTC.

CDR3: CASSKVGTGETGTEAFF. The CDR3 region has the DNA TGTGCCAGCAGCAAAGTCGGGACAGGGGAAACGGGCACTGAAGCTTTCTTT. The chain uses TRBV21-1 and TRBJ1-1; the table's D call, TRBD1, has no DNA check behind it. TRBV21-1 is shown as a pseudogene. The CDR3 covers 17 residues.

V and J are TRBV20-1 and TRBJ1-3; no clear D gene. Between the trimmed V and J ends, which lost 3 bases and 0 bases, there was a span of 12 bases. Germline CDR1 is DFQATT and CDR2 is SNEGSKA (reference sequence). CDR3 size: 15 residues. DNA of the CDR3: TGCAGTGCTAGCGACCCGGTGGGCTCTGGAAACACCATATATTTT. This encodes CSASDPVGSGNTIYF.

This clonotype was seen a handful of times. The gene calls are TRBV7-8 and TRBJ2-1; either TRBD1 or TRBD2 may fit D (5 bases each). Germline V lookup: CDR1 SGHVS, CDR2 FQNEAQ. The germline V and J ends were trimmed by 4 bases and 7 bases, with 14 bases remaining between them. This CDR3 is 14 amino acids long. CDR3 loop: CASSSYTGRNEQFF. In DNA, the CDR3 is TGTGCCAGCAGCTCCTATACGGGGCGGAATGAGCAGTTCTTC.

The CDR3 sequence is CASSRLARSSYNEQFF. The CDR3 nucleotides are TGCGCCAGCAGTAGACTAGCTAGAAGCTCCTACAATGAGCAGTTCTTC. The chain carries TRBV5-1 and TRBJ2-1; TRBD2 matches at 7 bases. The CDR3 has 16 amino acids. The germline gives CDR1 SGHRS, CDR2 YFSETQ. V gave up 5 bases and J gave up 0 bases; unmatched junction bases: 8.

V gene TRBV29-1 combines with J gene TRBJ1-1; 10 positions match TRBD1. CDR1 and CDR2 (germline): SQVTM, ANQGSEA. This CDR3 has 14 amino acids. V lost 1 base and J lost 4; bases outside the gene matches: 3. CDR3 residues: CSVEGDRGGTEAFF. CDR3 DNA: TGCAGCGTTGAAGGGGACAGGGGCGGCACTGAAGCTTTCTTT. Full variable domain (rest looked up from reference TRBV29-1 and TRBJ1-1): SAVISQKPSRDICQRGTSLTIQCQVDSQVTMMFWYRQQPGQSLTLIATANQGSEATYESGFVIDKFPISRPNLTFSTLTVSNMSPEDSSIYLCSVEGDRGGTEAFFGQGTRLTVV.

This clonotype is a singleton in its sample. The junction departs from germline at one end; a sequencing error may be responsible. The gene calls are TRBV27 and TRBJ2-7; 7 bases fit TRBD2. Germline loops: CDR1 MNHEY, CDR2 SMNVEV (reference sequence). The CDR3 runs 14 residues. In nucleotides, the CDR3 is TGTGCCAGCAGCCGGGACTACAATTCCTGCGAGCAGTACTTC. This encodes CASSRDYNSCEQYF.

V and J are TRBV6-6 and TRBJ2-6; D is undetermined. Germline V lookup: CDR1 MNHNY, CDR2 SVGAGI (reference sequence). V was trimmed by 5 bases and J by 0 bases, leaving 5 bases between them. The CDR3 is 14 residues long. CDR3 in DNA: TGTGCCAGCAGTCCTGACTCTGGGGCCAACGTCCTGACTTTC. Translating gives CASSPDSGANVLTF.

This clonotype has ten or more counts. This chain uses TRBV7-6 with TRBJ2-1, with TRBD2 matching 7 bases. Trimming cost V 5 bases and J 0 bases; bases outside gene matches: 10. This CDR3 has 17 amino acids. Germline loops: CDR1 SGHVS, CDR2 FNYEAQ. Here the CDR3 DNA reads TGTGCCAGCAGCCCTTATGTAACTAGCGCCTCCTACAATGAGCAGTTCTTC. Protein: CASSPYVTSASYNEQFF.

There are a few counts of this clonotype. The chain uses TRBV20-1 and TRBJ2-1; TRBD1 aligns across 7 bases. The V gene end was trimmed by 0 bases and the J gene end by 4 bases; junction bases not matched to a gene: 6. The CDR3 is 15 amino acids. CDR1 and CDR2 from the germline V gene are DFQATT and SNEGSKA (reference sequence). This CDR3 is CSARDTGTAYNEQFF. CDR3 coding DNA: TGCAGTGCTAGAGATACCGGGACAGCATACAATGAGCAGTTCTTC.

This clonotype has just a few counts. The gene calls are TRBV20-1 and TRBJ1-3, with unresolved D. Germline V gene sequence: CDR1 DFQATT, CDR2 SNEGSKA (reference sequence). The CDR3 is 12 amino acids. Trimming shortened V by 5 bases and J by 0 bases, and 5 bases separated the two germline ends. The CDR3 DNA reads TGCAGTGCTCATGCCTCTGGAAACACCATATATTTT. Translation: CSAHASGNTIYF.

This chain links TRBV11-2 with TRBJ1-4, with 8 positions matching TRBD1. The CDR3 has 14 amino acids. The V gene's germline CDR1 is SGHAT and CDR2 FQNNGV. J was trimmed by 7 bases and V by 5 bases; bases with no gene match: 6. DNA of the CDR3: TGTGCCAGCAGCCCACAGGGGGTGTCTGAAAAACTGTTTTTT. Protein sequence: CASSPQGVSEKLFF.